This T cell receptor beta chain stems from a study of OX40 agonist ivuxolimab in advanced cancers. Background on the study: The drug used for patients, ivuxolimab, was an agonistic anti-OX40 (CD134) antibody.

Here immunoSEQ multiplex PCR was the method, and the copy in TCRdb shows in-frame clones only, minus some. Of over 100,000 clones in the sample, about 94% were seen once. This clone was seen more than once but under ten times. V lost 3 bases to trimming and J lost 5 bases; unmatched junction nucleotides: 8. The CDR3 sequence is 15 residues long. The germline gives CDR1 SGDLS, CDR2 YYNGEE. This rearrangement joins TRBV9 to TRBJ2-1, with 7 bases lining up with TRBD2. This TCR was recovered from an adult with an advanced solid tumor such as melanoma, head and neck, liver or kidney cancer. This specimen consisted of CD4+ or CD8+ T cells sorted from blood, obtained in a trial of the OX40 agonist ivuxolimab. CDR3 nucleotide sequence: TGTGCCAGCAGCGCCAGTATAGCGGGCAACAATGAGCAGTTCTTC. This sequence encodes CASSASIAGNNEQFF.